The rows below give T cell receptor beta chains drawn from one sample of a study of T cell responses to AZD1222 COVID-19 vaccine. The repertoire was sequenced with immunoSEQ multiplex PCR; TCRdb's copy has only in-frame clones and lacks some. The data hold approximately 120,000 clones, with over 75% observed a single time. The sample was peripheral blood, taken on day 0 of MenACWY control vaccination. These receptors came from an adult in good health. Both conserved end residues are part of each CDR3. Each record gives: clone size, V gene, D gene, J gene, CDR3 DNA, CDR3 protein. D genes are given only for firm matches. Where a row states a size, it is once, few, many or the class of an expanded clone; other rows omit it.

.	TRBV9	.	TRBJ2-5	TGTGCCAGCAGCGCCGGGTCCTTGGAGACCCAGTACTTC	CASSAGSLETQYF
.	TRBV6-5	TRBD1	TRBJ2-1	TGTGCCAGCCGGGACAGCTACAATGAGCAGTTCTTC	CASRDSYNEQFF
.	TRBV27	.	TRBJ1-1	TGTGCCAGCAGTCCACGAGGGGAGAACACTGAAGCTTTCTTT	CASSPRGENTEAFF
.	TRBV9	.	TRBJ1-5	TGTGCCAGCAGCCGGACGGGCAATAGCAATCAGCCCCAGCATTTT	CASSRTGNSNQPQHF
.	TRBV30	.	TRBJ1-2	TGTGCCTGGAGTGTTTACAGGGAAGGCTACACCTTC	CAWSVYREGYTF
.	TRBV7-9	.	TRBJ1-5	TGTGCCAGCAGCTTAGGGGGCGGGAACAATCAGCCCCAGCATTTT	CASSLGGGNNQPQHF
.	TRBV9	.	TRBJ1-1	TGTGCCAGCAGCGTAGGTCGGCCGGGGGGGACTGAAGCTTTCTTT	CASSVGRPGGTEAFF
.	TRBV6-1	.	TRBJ1-4	TGTGCCAGCAGTGAACAGGGTCAGGGAAAGGAAAAACTGTTTTTT	CASSEQGQGKEKLFF
.	TRBV30	.	TRBJ1-6	TGTGCCTGGAGTGTACAGGACGCGGGGCCCCTCCACTTT	CAWSVQDAGPLHF
.	TRBV7-2	.	TRBJ1-6	TGTGCCAGCAGCCCTTTAGGGTCTAATTCACCCCTCCACTTT	CASSPLGSNSPLHF
.	TRBV18	.	TRBJ1-2	TGTGCCAGCTCCCCTCAAGGGGCTAACTATGGCTACACCTTC	CASSPQGANYGYTF
.	TRBV30	TRBD1	TRBJ2-7	TGTGCCTGGACCCCCGTCCAATGGGACAGGGACTACGAGCAGTACTTC	CAWTPVQWDRDYEQYF
.	TRBV27	TRBD1	TRBJ2-5	TGTGCCAGCAGTCCAGACAGGGGTGTCCAAGAGACCCAGTACTTC	CASSPDRGVQETQYF
.	TRBV19	.	TRBJ1-4	TGTGCCAGTAGGGAACAAGGCATGGATGAAAAACTGTTTTTT	CASREQGMDEKLFF
.	TRBV19	TRBD1	TRBJ2-7	TGTGCCAGTAGTATCGACAGGGGGTCCTACGAGCAGTACTTC	CASSIDRGSYEQYF
.	TRBV30	.	TRBJ1-1	TGTGCAACCCTGGTGGCGAACACTGAAGCTTTCTTT	CATLVANTEAFF
.	TRBV5-1	TRBD1	TRBJ1-2	TGCGCCAGCAGCCCCTGGACAGGGGGTTTCTATGGCTACACCTTC	CASSPWTGGFYGYTF
.	TRBV5-6	TRBD1	TRBJ2-7	TGTGCCAGCAGCAGGGGACAGGTGGAGTACGAGCAGTACTTC	CASSRGQVEYEQYF
.	TRBV7-2	.	TRBJ2-1	TGTGCCAGCAGCGGGGGCGGGGAAGGACTCTGGTCCCAGTTCTTC	CASSGGGEGLWSQFF
few	TRBV3-1/TRBV3-2	TRBD2	TRBJ2-5	TGTGCCAGCAGCCAAGCCGGGGGGACTGAAGAGACCCAGTACTTC	CASSQAGGTEETQYF
.	TRBV7-2	TRBD1	TRBJ1-3	TGTGCCAGCAGCGGGGACAGGGACTCTGGAAACACCATATATTTT	CASSGDRDSGNTIYF
.	TRBV7-3	.	TRBJ2-3	TGTGCCAGCAGCTTAACCGGACAGTCGGTGTCGGATACGCAGTATTTT	CASSLTGQSVSDTQYF
.	TRBV6-1	TRBD2	TRBJ2-7	TGTGCCAGCAGTGAATGGGCTAGCGGGGCCTACGAGCAGTACTTC	CASSEWASGAYEQYF
.	TRBV7-3	TRBD2	TRBJ2-1	TGTGCCAGCAGCCTCGGACTAGTAGATGAGCAGTTCTTC	CASSLGLVDEQFF
.	TRBV6-4	.	TRBJ1-2	TGTGCCAGCAGTGACTCGGAGGGGCCGGGTGGCTACACCTTC	CASSDSEGPGGYTF
.	TRBV11-3	.	TRBJ2-3	TGTGCCAGCAGCTTTGGGATAAGGCGGGACAATAAGAGCACAGATACGCAGTATTTT	CASSFGIRRDNKSTDTQYF
.	TRBV6-2/TRBV6-3	TRBD1	TRBJ2-4	TGTGCCAGCAGCTCGACAGGGTCATCGGACATTCAGTACTTC	CASSSTGSSDIQYF
.	TRBV27	.	TRBJ1-2	TGTGCCAGCAGTTCCTACAGGACAGTCGCCAACTATGGCTACACCTTC	CASSSYRTVANYGYTF
.	TRBV5-1	.	TRBJ2-2	TGCGCCAGCAGCTTAGGGGTTGACACCGGGGAGCTGTTTTTT	CASSLGVDTGELFF
.	TRBV6-2/TRBV6-3	TRBD2	TRBJ2-1	TGTGCCAGCAGTTACTCCTCTAGCGGGACCCCCCGGTACAATGAGCAGTTCTTC	CASSYSSSGTPRYNEQFF
.	TRBV6-5	TRBD1	TRBJ2-2	TGTGCCAGCAACCTGGACAGGGTGGACACCGGGGAGCTGTTTTTT	CASNLDRVDTGELFF
.	TRBV2	TRBD1	TRBJ1-5	TGTGCCAGCAGACAGGGGACCCAGCCCCAGCATTTT	CASRQGTQPQHF
.	TRBV6-5	.	TRBJ2-7	TGTGCCAGCAGTCTCCAGGGCTACGAGCAGTACTTC	CASSLQGYEQYF
.	TRBV5-4	TRBD1	TRBJ1-2	TGTGCCAGCAGCCCTGATCGGGGACAGGGGGCCATCTTACCCTTC	CASSPDRGQGAILPF
.	TRBV11-2	.	TRBJ1-5	TGTGCCAGCAGCTTAGGGCAGGCCAGCAATCAGCCCCAGCATTTT	CASSLGQASNQPQHF
few	TRBV19	.	TRBJ1-6	TGTGCCAGTAGTATCCGGGGCCCTAATTCACCCCTCCACTTT	CASSIRGPNSPLHF
.	TRBV27	.	TRBJ1-3	TGTGCCAGCAGTACGTCTCAGACTGCTGGAAACACCATATATTTT	CASSTSQTAGNTIYF
once	TRBV7-2	TRBD1	TRBJ1-1	TGTGCCAGCAGCTCCGGAGCGGGACAGGGGGCTTTTCACACTGAAGCTTTCTTT	CASSSGAGQGAFHTEAFF
.	TRBV19	.	TRBJ2-1	TGTGCCAGTAGTATTAGGGCAGGCTTGGGGTATGAGCAGTTCTTC	CASSIRAGLGYEQFF
.	TRBV28	.	TRBJ2-4	TGTGCCAGCAGGGGGGCCAGGAACATTCAGTACTTC	CASRGARNIQYF